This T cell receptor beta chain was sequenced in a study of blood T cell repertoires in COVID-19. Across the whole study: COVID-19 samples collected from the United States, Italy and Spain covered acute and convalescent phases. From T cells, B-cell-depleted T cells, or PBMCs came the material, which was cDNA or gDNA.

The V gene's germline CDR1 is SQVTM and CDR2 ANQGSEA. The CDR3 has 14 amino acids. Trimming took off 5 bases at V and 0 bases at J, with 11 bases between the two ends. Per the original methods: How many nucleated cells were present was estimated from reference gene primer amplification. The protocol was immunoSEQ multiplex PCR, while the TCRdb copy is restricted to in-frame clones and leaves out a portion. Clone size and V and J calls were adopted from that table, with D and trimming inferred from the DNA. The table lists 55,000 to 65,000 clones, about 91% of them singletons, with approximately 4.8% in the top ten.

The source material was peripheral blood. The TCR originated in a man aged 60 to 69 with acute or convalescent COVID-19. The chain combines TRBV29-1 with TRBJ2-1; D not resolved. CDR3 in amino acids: CSVKGLSSYNEQFF. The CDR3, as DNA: TGCAGCGTTAAAGGCCTTAGCTCCTACAATGAGCAGTTCTTC.